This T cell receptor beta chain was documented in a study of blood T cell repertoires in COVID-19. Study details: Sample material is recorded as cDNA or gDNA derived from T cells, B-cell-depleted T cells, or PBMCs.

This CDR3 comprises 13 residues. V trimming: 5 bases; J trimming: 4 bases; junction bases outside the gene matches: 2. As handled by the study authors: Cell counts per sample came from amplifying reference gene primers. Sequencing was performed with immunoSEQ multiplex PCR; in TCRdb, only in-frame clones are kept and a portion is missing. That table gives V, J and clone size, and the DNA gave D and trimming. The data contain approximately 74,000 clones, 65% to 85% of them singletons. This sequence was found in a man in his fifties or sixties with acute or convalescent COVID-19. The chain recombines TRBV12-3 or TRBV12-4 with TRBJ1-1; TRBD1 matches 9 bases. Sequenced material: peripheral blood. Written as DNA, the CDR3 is TGTGCCAGCAGTCAACAGGGGGCCACTGAAGCTTTCTTT. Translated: CASSQQGATEAFF.